These T cell receptor beta chains were read from a single sample in a study of a mutant IDH1 vaccine in newly diagnosed glioma. TCRdb's copy holds only in-frame clones and misses some; the assay was immunoSEQ multiplex PCR. The data contain 35,000 to 50,000 clones, approximately 84% of them singletons. These TCRs' antigens remain unknown. The sample in question was PBMCs, obtained from a glioma patient whose treatment included an IDH1 peptide vaccine. The receptor set was obtained from a woman aged 18-29 years with glioma. Some clones in this sample may be carry-over from other donors' samples. Both conserved end residues are part of each CDR3. A D gene is named only where the DNA matches it firmly. Clone size appears in some rows only: once, few, many, or a class for an expanded clone.

v_call: TRBV4-2; j_call: TRBJ2-3; clone_size: NA; d_call: TRBD2; cdr3_aa: CASSQAGGLTDTQYF; cdr3_nt: TGTGCCAGCAGCCAGGCGGGGGGGCTCACAGATACGCAGTATTTT
v_call: TRBV11-2; j_call: TRBJ2-5; clone_size: NA; d_call: TRBD2; cdr3_aa: CASSSGGAGRQETQYF; cdr3_nt: TGTGCCAGCAGCTCCGGGGGAGCGGGGCGGCAAGAGACCCAGTACTTC
v_call: TRBV7-2; j_call: TRBJ2-4; clone_size: NA; d_call: NA; cdr3_aa: CASSLRSGAKNIQYF; cdr3_nt: TGTGCCAGCAGCTTAAGGTCCGGAGCCAAAAACATTCAGTACTTC
v_call: TRBV5-1; j_call: TRBJ2-1; clone_size: NA; d_call: NA; cdr3_aa: CASSLVQGSYNEQFF; cdr3_nt: TGCGCCAGCAGCTTGGTACAGGGTTCCTACAATGAGCAGTTCTTC
v_call: TRBV7-2; j_call: TRBJ1-4; clone_size: NA; d_call: TRBD1; cdr3_aa: CASSEQGGNEKLFF; cdr3_nt: TGTGCCAGCAGCGAACAGGGGGGGAATGAAAAACTGTTTTTT
v_call: TRBV5-4; j_call: TRBJ1-1; clone_size: NA; d_call: NA; cdr3_aa: CASSLPRSLNTEAFF; cdr3_nt: TGTGCCAGCAGCTTGCCACGCAGCCTGAACACTGAAGCTTTCTTT
v_call: TRBV7-9; j_call: TRBJ2-7; clone_size: NA; d_call: TRBD2; cdr3_aa: CASSFGLAGVKVYEQYF; cdr3_nt: TGTGCCAGCAGCTTTGGACTAGCGGGAGTCAAAGTCTACGAGCAGTACTTC
v_call: TRBV14; j_call: TRBJ2-1; clone_size: NA; d_call: NA; cdr3_aa: CASSQDLGEQFF; cdr3_nt: TGTGCCAGCAGCCAAGACTTGGGTGAGCAGTTCTTC
v_call: TRBV7-3; j_call: TRBJ2-1; clone_size: NA; d_call: TRBD2; cdr3_aa: CASSFGRAGNNEQFF; cdr3_nt: TGTGCCAGCAGCTTCGGGAGGGCCGGGAACAATGAGCAGTTCTTC
v_call: TRBV19; j_call: TRBJ1-1; clone_size: NA; d_call: NA; cdr3_aa: CASSWGGSTEAFF; cdr3_nt: TGTGCCAGTAGTTGGGGGGGATCCACTGAAGCTTTCTTT
v_call: TRBV9; j_call: TRBJ2-7; clone_size: NA; d_call: NA; cdr3_aa: CASSPQVSSYEQYF; cdr3_nt: TGTGCCAGCAGCCCTCAGGTTTCCTCCTACGAGCAGTACTTC
v_call: TRBV5-4; j_call: TRBJ2-1; clone_size: NA; d_call: TRBD2; cdr3_aa: CASSAPAASGYEQSFF; cdr3_nt: TGTGCCAGCAGCGCCCCCGCTGCTAGCGGGTACGAGCAGTCGTTCTTC
v_call: TRBV4-1; j_call: TRBJ1-4; clone_size: NA; d_call: NA; cdr3_aa: CASSQDGGGNEKLFF; cdr3_nt: TGCGCCAGCAGCCAAGATGGGGGGGGAAATGAAAAACTGTTTTTT
v_call: TRBV6-1; j_call: TRBJ2-7; clone_size: NA; d_call: NA; cdr3_aa: CASSWTTPSSYEQYF; cdr3_nt: TGTGCCAGCAGTTGGACTACCCCGAGCTCCTACGAGCAGTACTTC
v_call: TRBV5-1; j_call: TRBJ1-1; clone_size: NA; d_call: TRBD1; cdr3_aa: CASRTRDRDPNTEAFF; cdr3_nt: TGCGCCAGCAGAACCCGGGACAGGGATCCGAACACTGAAGCTTTCTTT
v_call: TRBV27; j_call: TRBJ1-2; clone_size: NA; d_call: NA; cdr3_aa: CASSLGRGYYGYTF; cdr3_nt: TGTGCCAGCAGTTTAGGCAGGGGATATTATGGCTACACCTTC
v_call: TRBV7-2; j_call: TRBJ2-7; clone_size: NA; d_call: NA; cdr3_aa: CASSHPGTLRGVEQYF; cdr3_nt: TGTGCCAGCAGCCATCCGGGGACCCTTCGGGGAGTGGAGCAGTACTTC
v_call: TRBV6-4; j_call: TRBJ2-3; clone_size: NA; d_call: NA; cdr3_aa: CASSEGTGVPFTDTQYF; cdr3_nt: TGTGCCAGCAGTGAGGGGACGGGGGTCCCCTTCACAGATACGCAGTATTTT
v_call: TRBV15; j_call: TRBJ1-1; clone_size: NA; d_call: NA; cdr3_aa: CATSRATPGTEAFF; cdr3_nt: TGTGCCACCAGCAGAGCCACCCCGGGAACTGAAGCTTTCTTT
v_call: TRBV30; j_call: TRBJ2-6; clone_size: NA; d_call: NA; cdr3_aa: CAWSGSFPGANVLTF; cdr3_nt: TGTGCCTGGAGCGGCAGCTTTCCCGGGGCCAACGTCCTGACTTTC
v_call: TRBV6-5; j_call: TRBJ2-7; clone_size: NA; d_call: NA; cdr3_aa: CASTPTRGLEQYF; cdr3_nt: TGTGCCAGCACCCCAACCCGGGGCCTCGAGCAGTACTTC
v_call: TRBV19; j_call: TRBJ2-1; clone_size: NA; d_call: TRBD2; cdr3_aa: CASSITGTSNNEQFF; cdr3_nt: TGTGCCAGTAGTATAACCGGGACTAGCAACAATGAGCAGTTCTTC
v_call: TRBV11-2; j_call: TRBJ1-2; clone_size: NA; d_call: NA; cdr3_aa: CAIDGYTF; cdr3_nt: TGTGCGATCGATGGCTACACCTTC
v_call: TRBV7-2; j_call: TRBJ1-2; clone_size: NA; d_call: TRBD1; cdr3_aa: CASSQQGAGQYGYTF; cdr3_nt: TGTGCCAGCAGCCAACAGGGGGCAGGCCAATATGGCTACACCTTC
v_call: TRBV19; j_call: TRBJ1-5; clone_size: NA; d_call: NA; cdr3_aa: CASSPYQGRGDQPQHF; cdr3_nt: TGTGCCAGTAGTCCATATCAGGGTAGAGGGGATCAGCCCCAGCATTTT
v_call: TRBV30; j_call: TRBJ1-5; clone_size: NA; d_call: NA; cdr3_aa: CAWSVQINQPQHF; cdr3_nt: TGTGCCTGGAGTGTCCAGATCAATCAGCCCCAGCATTTT
v_call: TRBV7-8; j_call: TRBJ2-7; clone_size: NA; d_call: NA; cdr3_aa: CASSPRRALSYEQYF; cdr3_nt: TGTGCCAGCAGCCCTAGGAGGGCCCTATCCTACGAGCAGTACTTC
v_call: TRBV2; j_call: TRBJ2-1; clone_size: NA; d_call: NA; cdr3_aa: CASGEPGRAFDEQFF; cdr3_nt: TGTGCCAGCGGGGAACCGGGACGGGCGTTCGATGAGCAGTTCTTC
v_call: TRBV2; j_call: TRBJ2-7; clone_size: few; d_call: NA; cdr3_aa: CASSGGQPYEQYF; cdr3_nt: TGTGCCAGCAGTGGAGGACAGCCCTACGAGCAGTACTTC